What follows is one TCR beta chain and its context. This specimen comes from a study of blood T cell repertoires in COVID-19. The repertoire was sequenced with immunoSEQ multiplex PCR; TCRdb's copy has only in-frame clones and lacks some. The profile shows fewer than 250,000 clones, around 83% of them singletons. Germline trimming cut 1 base from V and 4 bases from J; bases unmatched to any gene: 6. The CDR3 is 16 residues long. Germline lookup yields CDR1 LGHDT and CDR2 YNNKEL (reference sequence). The J gene is TRBJ1-2, the V gene TRBV3-1 (or the pseudogene TRBV3-2), with 10 bases aligning to TRBD1. The sequenced sample consisted of peripheral blood. This TCR was recovered from a woman in her fifties or sixties with acute or convalescent COVID-19. The CDR3 bases are TGTGCCAGCAGCCAAGGGTGGGACAGGGGAGGCTATGGCTACACCTTC. Protein product: CASSQGWDRGGYGYTF.